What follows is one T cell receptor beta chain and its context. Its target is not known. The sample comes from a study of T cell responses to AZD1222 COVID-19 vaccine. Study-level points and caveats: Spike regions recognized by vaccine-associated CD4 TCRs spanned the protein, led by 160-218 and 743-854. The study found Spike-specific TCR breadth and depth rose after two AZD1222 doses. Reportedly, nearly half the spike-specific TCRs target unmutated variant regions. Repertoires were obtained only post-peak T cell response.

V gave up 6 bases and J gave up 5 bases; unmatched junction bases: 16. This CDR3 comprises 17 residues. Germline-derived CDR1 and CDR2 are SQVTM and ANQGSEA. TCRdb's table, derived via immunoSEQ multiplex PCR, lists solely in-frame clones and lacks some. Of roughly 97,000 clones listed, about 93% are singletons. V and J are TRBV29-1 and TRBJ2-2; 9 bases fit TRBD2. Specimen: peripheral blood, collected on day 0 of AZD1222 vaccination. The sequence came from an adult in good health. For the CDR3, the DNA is TGCAGCGTCACCTATGGACTCCTAGCGGGATCGACCGGGGAGCTGTTTTTT. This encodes CSVTYGLLAGSTGELFF.